This is a list of T cell receptor beta chains from one sample in a study of cytomegalovirus exposure and HLA in healthy donors. Data came from immunoSEQ multiplex PCR; TCRdb stores just in-frame clones and leaves some out. The sample carries around 100,000 clones, roughly three quarters recorded once. The sample taken for sequencing was PBMCs. The receptors originated from a man aged 35-49 years in good health and CMV-seropositive. Both conserved end residues are part of each CDR3. The D gene is left open where the match is weak. Clone size is given for some rows only: seen once, a few or many times, or a class if the clone is expanded.

D gene: TRBD1; J gene: TRBJ1-1; clone size: NA; V gene: TRBV5-1; CDR3 DNA: TGCGCCAGCAGGGAACAGGGGGAGACTGAAGCTTTCTTT; CDR3 protein: CASREQGETEAFF
D gene: NA; J gene: TRBJ1-4; clone size: NA; V gene: TRBV19; CDR3 DNA: TGTGCCAGTAGTATAATCTTGGCGGGGGATAATGAAAAACTGTTTTTT; CDR3 protein: CASSIILAGDNEKLFF
D gene: NA; J gene: TRBJ1-2; clone size: NA; V gene: TRBV9; CDR3 DNA: TGTGCCAGCAGCGTGGCGACAGGCAAGGGCTATGGCTACACCTTC; CDR3 protein: CASSVATGKGYGYTF
D gene: TRBD2; J gene: TRBJ2-7; clone size: NA; V gene: TRBV19; CDR3 DNA: TGTGCCAGTAGTAATTTGAAGCGGGAGTTTTACGAGCAGTACTTC; CDR3 protein: CASSNLKREFYEQYF
D gene: NA; J gene: TRBJ2-3; clone size: NA; V gene: TRBV7-9; CDR3 DNA: TGTGCCAGCAGCCCACAGGCCACAGATACGCAGTATTTT; CDR3 protein: CASSPQATDTQYF
D gene: TRBD1; J gene: TRBJ2-7; clone size: NA; V gene: TRBV28; CDR3 DNA: TGTGCCAGCAGTTTGGGGACAGGGGGAGACGAGCAGTACTTC; CDR3 protein: CASSLGTGGDEQYF
D gene: NA; J gene: TRBJ1-5; clone size: NA; V gene: TRBV4-1; CDR3 DNA: TGCGCCAGCAGCCCCAGTGAAAGTCAGCCCCAGCATTTT; CDR3 protein: CASSPSESQPQHF
D gene: TRBD1; J gene: TRBJ1-5; clone size: NA; V gene: TRBV25-1; CDR3 DNA: TGTGCCAGCAGTTTTGGGACAGGGTCGGACCAGCCCCAGCATTTT; CDR3 protein: CASSFGTGSDQPQHF
D gene: TRBD2; J gene: TRBJ2-1; clone size: NA; V gene: TRBV7-3; CDR3 DNA: TGTGCCAGCAGCCCTACTAGCGGGAGGTCCAATGAGCAGTTCTTC; CDR3 protein: CASSPTSGRSNEQFF
D gene: NA; J gene: TRBJ1-2; clone size: NA; V gene: TRBV6-9; CDR3 DNA: TGTGCCAGGCCCCGTTTGGCGGGGTACTATGGCTACACCTTC; CDR3 protein: CARPRLAGYYGYTF
D gene: TRBD2; J gene: TRBJ2-1; clone size: NA; V gene: TRBV19; CDR3 DNA: TGTGCCAGTAGTATTAGCGGGGTTGAGCAGTTCTTC; CDR3 protein: CASSISGVEQFF
D gene: NA; J gene: TRBJ1-1; clone size: once; V gene: TRBV5-8; CDR3 DNA: TGTGCCAGCAGCGAAACAGGGACGAACACTGAAGCTTTCTTT; CDR3 protein: CASSETGTNTEAFF
D gene: TRBD1; J gene: TRBJ2-3; clone size: NA; V gene: TRBV7-2; CDR3 DNA: TGTGCCAGCAGCTCCCCGACAGGGGGCGTCGCAGATACGCAGTATTTT; CDR3 protein: CASSSPTGGVADTQYF
D gene: NA; J gene: TRBJ2-2; clone size: NA; V gene: TRBV7-6; CDR3 DNA: TGTGCCAGCAGTCCCCCTTCGGGAAACACCGGGGAGCTGTTTTTT; CDR3 protein: CASSPPSGNTGELFF